This T cell receptor (beta chain) was identified in a study of cytomegalovirus exposure and HLA in healthy donors. Trimming pared 2 bases from V and 1 base from J, leaving 11 bases between. The CDR3 covers 15 residues. Germline V gene lookup returns CDR1 MNHEY and CDR2 SVGAGI. Study conclusions and caveats: Cytomegalovirus-associated TCR beta chains were listed, numbering 150 to 200. On later analysis, the bulk of CMV-associated TCR beta chains appeared to be HLA-restricted. The classifier reportedly diagnosed cytomegalovirus status with high specificity and sensitivity.

Both 60 Vbeta primers and 13 Jbeta primers went into the PCR. TCRdb's table, derived via immunoSEQ multiplex PCR, lists solely in-frame clones and lacks some. The sample shows 150,000 to 200,000 clones, 60% to 80% of them seen only once. Notes on this clone: Its antigen is unidentified.

The genes are TRBV6-5 and TRBJ1-1, with a possible D match to TRBD1 (6 bases). The sample was PBMCs. The receptor was isolated from a male donor in good health and CMV-seronegative. The CDR3 sequence: CASSYRDTKNTEAFF. CDR3 nucleotide sequence: TGTGCCAGCAGTTACAGGGACACCAAGAACACTGAAGCTTTCTTT.